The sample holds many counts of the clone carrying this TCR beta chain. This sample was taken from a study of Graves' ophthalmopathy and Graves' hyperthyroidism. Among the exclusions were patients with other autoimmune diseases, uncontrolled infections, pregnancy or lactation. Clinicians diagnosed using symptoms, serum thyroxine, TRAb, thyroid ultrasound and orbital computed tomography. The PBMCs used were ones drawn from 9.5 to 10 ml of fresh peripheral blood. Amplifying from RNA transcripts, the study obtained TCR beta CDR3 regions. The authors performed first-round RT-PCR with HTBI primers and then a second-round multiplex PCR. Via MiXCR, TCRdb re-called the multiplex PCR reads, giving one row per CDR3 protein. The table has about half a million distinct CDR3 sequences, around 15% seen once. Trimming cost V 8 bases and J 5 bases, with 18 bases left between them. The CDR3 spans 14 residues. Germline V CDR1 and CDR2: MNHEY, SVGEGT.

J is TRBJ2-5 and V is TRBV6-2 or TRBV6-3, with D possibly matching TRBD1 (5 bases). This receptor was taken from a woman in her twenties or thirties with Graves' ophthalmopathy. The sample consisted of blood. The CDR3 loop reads CASWLGWGEETQYF. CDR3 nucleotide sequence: TGTGCCAGCTGGCTGGGCTGGGGCGAGGAGACCCAGTACTTC.